The 4 T cell receptor beta chains reported below all come from one sample, sequenced in a study of blood T cell repertoires in COVID-19. Repertoires were generated with immunoSEQ multiplex PCR, while TCRdb's copy carries only in-frame clones and drops some. The sample yields 110,000 or so clones, around 89% seen once. Sequencing was carried out using peripheral blood. The receptors shown here come from a woman aged 45-65 years with acute or convalescent COVID-19.

This chain joins TRBV29-1 and TRBJ2-7, with 9 bases lining up with TRBD2. Looked up from germline, CDR1 is SQVTM and CDR2 is ANQGSEA. Unmatched junction bases numbered 19, after V lost 6 bases and J lost 7 bases. The CDR3 totals 16 residues. CDR3 residues: CSVMPHLSGRLGEQYF. DNA of the CDR3: TGCAGCGTGATGCCCCACCTGAGCGGGAGGTTAGGGGAGCAGTACTTC.

The chain is built from TRBV10-1 and TRBJ1-5, with D perhaps matching TRBD1 (5 bases). Germline-derived CDR1 and CDR2 are WNHNN and SYGVQD (reference sequence). This CDR3 contains 15 residues. V lost 2 bases and J 4 bases, leaving 12 bases between the germline ends. DNA of the CDR3: TGCGCCAGCAGTGAGGTGTGGGGGGGAAATCAGCCCCAGCATTTT. This gives the protein CASSEVWGGNQPQHF.

This sequence joins TRBV3-1 (or the pseudogene TRBV3-2) and TRBJ1-2, with TRBD1 matching 10 bases. This CDR3 region has 16 residues. The trim removed 1 base at V and 5 bases at J, leaving 7 bases unmatched. Germline V gene sequence: CDR1 LGHDT, CDR2 YNNKEL (reference sequence). CDR3 loop: CASSQVSGTGVYGYTF. The CDR3 region has the DNA TGTGCCAGCAGCCAAGTGAGCGGGACAGGGGTTTATGGCTACACCTTC.

The rearrangement uses TRBV5-6 and TRBJ1-2; 8 positions match TRBD1. There are 15 residues in the CDR3. Germline loops: CDR1 SGHDT, CDR2 YYEEEE. Trimming at V came to 0 bases and at J to 4 bases, leaving 5 bases not matched to a gene. The CDR3: CASSLGPGTGYGYTF. The DNA for the CDR3 is TGTGCCAGCAGCTTGGGGCCGGGGACAGGCTATGGCTACACCTTC.